This T cell receptor beta chain was sequenced in a study of memory CD4+ T cells and cytomegalovirus serostatus. Study as a whole: Of the healthy Belgian adults, fewer than 10 were CMV seropositive and 20 to 25 seronegative.

In the case of this clone: As yet, its antigen is unknown.

Only in-frame clones appear in the TCRdb table, and some are missing; sequencing was by immunoSEQ multiplex PCR. There are about 75,000 clones in the sample; just under 80% occur only once, and 2% to 3% lies in the top ten. Germline CDR1 reads SEHNR; CDR2 reads FQNEAQ (reference sequence). V lost 4 bases and J lost 5, with 14 bases in between. There are 14 residues in the CDR3. Single viable CD3+CD4+CD8-CD45RO+ cells were sorted as the memory CD4+ T cells. Serostatus was set by detecting CMV pp150, pp28, p38, p52 IgG. Study-level results: About 40% of the roughly 160 known CMV-associated TCRbeta sequences appeared in CD4+ memory.

Sequenced input: memory CD4+ T cells from blood. The genes are TRBV7-9 and TRBJ1-1; D ambiguous. This sequence was found in an adult in good health and CMV-seropositive. The CDR3 loop reads CASSSSGYSTEAFF. CDR3 coding DNA: TGTGCCAGCAGCTCGTCGGGGTATTCAACTGAAGCTTTCTTT.